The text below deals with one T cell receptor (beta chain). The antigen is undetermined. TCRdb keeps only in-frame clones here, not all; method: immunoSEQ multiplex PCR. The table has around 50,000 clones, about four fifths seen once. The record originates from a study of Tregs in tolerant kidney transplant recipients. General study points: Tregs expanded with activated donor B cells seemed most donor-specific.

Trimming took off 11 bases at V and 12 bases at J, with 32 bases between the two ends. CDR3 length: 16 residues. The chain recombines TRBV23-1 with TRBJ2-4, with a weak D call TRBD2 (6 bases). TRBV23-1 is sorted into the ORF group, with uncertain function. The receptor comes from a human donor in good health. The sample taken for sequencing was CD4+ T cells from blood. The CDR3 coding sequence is TGCGCCCCTCCGCCTCGTCCGGGGTCGGGAGACGTCCCTCAGTACTTC. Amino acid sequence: CAPPPRPGSGDVPQYF.